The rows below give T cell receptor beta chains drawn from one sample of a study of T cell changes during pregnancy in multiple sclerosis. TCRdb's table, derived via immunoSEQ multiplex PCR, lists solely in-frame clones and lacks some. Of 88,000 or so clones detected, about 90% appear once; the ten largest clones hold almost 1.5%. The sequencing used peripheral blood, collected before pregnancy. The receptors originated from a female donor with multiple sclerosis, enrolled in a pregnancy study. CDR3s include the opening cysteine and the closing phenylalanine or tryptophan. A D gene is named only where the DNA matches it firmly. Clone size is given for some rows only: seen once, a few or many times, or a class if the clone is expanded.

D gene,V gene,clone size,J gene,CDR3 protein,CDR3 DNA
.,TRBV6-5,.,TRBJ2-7,CASSYDTSNEQYF,TGTGCCAGCAGTTACGACACATCTAACGAGCAGTACTTC
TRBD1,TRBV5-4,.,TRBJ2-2,CASSSTGFTGELFF,TGTGCCAGCAGCTCGACAGGGTTCACCGGGGAGCTGTTTTTT
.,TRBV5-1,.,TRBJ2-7,CASSLRRDPEAYEQYF,TGCGCCAGCAGCTTAAGGCGGGACCCCGAAGCCTACGAGCAGTACTTC
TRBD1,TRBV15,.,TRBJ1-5,CATSSRTGGYQPQHF,TGTGCCACCAGCTCGCGGACAGGGGGATATCAGCCCCAGCATTTT
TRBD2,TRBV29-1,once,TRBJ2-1,CSVEGLAGGKVDEQFF,TGCAGCGTTGAAGGCCTAGCGGGGGGGAAAGTCGATGAGCAGTTCTTC
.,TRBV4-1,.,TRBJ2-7,CASSQGAGESGEQYF,TGCGCCAGCAGCCAAGGTGCAGGGGAGTCGGGGGAGCAGTACTTC
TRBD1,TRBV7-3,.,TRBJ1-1,CASSLSSGGYTEAFF,TGTGCCAGCAGCCTAAGTTCAGGGGGCTACACTGAAGCTTTCTTT
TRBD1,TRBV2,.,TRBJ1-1,CASSPGGPEAFF,TGTGCCAGCAGCCCAGGGGGGCCTGAAGCTTTCTTT
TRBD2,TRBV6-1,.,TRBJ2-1,CASSSAGLAGNEQFF,TGTGCCAGCAGTTCTGCCGGACTAGCGGGGAATGAGCAGTTCTTC
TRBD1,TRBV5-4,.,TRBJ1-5,CASSRTGDSNQPQHF,TGTGCCAGCAGCAGGACAGGGGACAGCAATCAGCCCCAGCATTTT
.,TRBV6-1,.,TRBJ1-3,CASLREVAGNTIYF,TGTGCCAGCCTCCGGGAGGTTGCGGGAAACACCATATATTTT
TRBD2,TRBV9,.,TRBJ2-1,CASSPRPGGVEQFF,TGTGCCAGCAGCCCCCGCCCGGGGGGAGTCGAGCAGTTCTTC
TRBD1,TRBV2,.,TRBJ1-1,CASTRQGKGENTEAFF,TGTGCCAGCACCCGACAGGGCAAGGGCGAGAACACTGAAGCTTTCTTT
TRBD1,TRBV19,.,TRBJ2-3,CASTYRGGTDTQYF,TGTGCCAGTACCTACAGGGGGGGCACAGATACGCAGTATTTT
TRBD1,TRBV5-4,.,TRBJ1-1,CATQTVEGADLSEAFF,TGTGCCACCCAGACGGTGGAGGGGGCGGACTTGAGTGAAGCTTTCTTT
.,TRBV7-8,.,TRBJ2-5,CASSLALETQYF,TGTGCCAGCAGCTTAGCTCTAGAGACCCAGTACTTC